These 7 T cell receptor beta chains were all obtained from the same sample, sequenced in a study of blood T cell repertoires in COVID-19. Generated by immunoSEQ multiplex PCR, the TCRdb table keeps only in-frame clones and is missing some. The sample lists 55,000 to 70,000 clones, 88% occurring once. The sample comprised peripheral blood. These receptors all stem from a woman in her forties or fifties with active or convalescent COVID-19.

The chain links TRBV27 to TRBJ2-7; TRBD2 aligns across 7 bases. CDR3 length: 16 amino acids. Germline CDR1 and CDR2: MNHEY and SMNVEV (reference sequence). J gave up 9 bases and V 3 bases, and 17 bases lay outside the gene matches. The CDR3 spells CASSLQRTSVLRWQYF. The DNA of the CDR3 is TGTGCCAGCAGTTTGCAAAGGACTAGTGTACTTCGCTGGCAGTACTTC.

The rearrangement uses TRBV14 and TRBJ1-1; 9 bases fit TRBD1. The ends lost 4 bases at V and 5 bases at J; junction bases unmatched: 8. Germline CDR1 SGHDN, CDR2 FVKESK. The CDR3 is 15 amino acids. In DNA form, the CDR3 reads TGTGCCAGCAGCCGCTGGGACAGGGCCGCGACTGAAGCTTTCTTT. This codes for CASSRWDRAATEAFF.

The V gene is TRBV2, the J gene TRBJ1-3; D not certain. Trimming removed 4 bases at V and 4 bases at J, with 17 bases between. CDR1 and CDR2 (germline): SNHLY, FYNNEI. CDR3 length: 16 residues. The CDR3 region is CASSVGSPEIGNTIYF. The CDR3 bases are TGTGCCAGCAGTGTTGGCTCACCAGAAATAGGAAACACCATATATTTT.

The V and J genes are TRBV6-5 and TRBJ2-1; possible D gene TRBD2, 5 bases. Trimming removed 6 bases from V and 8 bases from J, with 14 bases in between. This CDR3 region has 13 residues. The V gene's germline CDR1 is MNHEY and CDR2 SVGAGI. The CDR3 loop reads CASSQQLGDEQFF. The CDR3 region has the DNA TGTGCCAGCAGCCAGCAACTAGGCGATGAGCAGTTCTTC.

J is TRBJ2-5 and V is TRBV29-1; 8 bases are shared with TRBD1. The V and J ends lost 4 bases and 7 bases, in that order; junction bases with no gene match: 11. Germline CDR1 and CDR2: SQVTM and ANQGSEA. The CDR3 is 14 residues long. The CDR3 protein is CSVVGQAPGGTQYF. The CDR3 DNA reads TGCAGCGTTGTGGGACAGGCTCCCGGGGGGACCCAGTACTTC. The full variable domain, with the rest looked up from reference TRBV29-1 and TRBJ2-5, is SAVISQKPSRDICQRGTSLTIQCQVDSQVTMMFWYRQQPGQSLTLIATANQGSEATYESGFVIDKFPISRPNLTFSTLTVSNMSPEDSSIYLCSVVGQAPGGTQYFGPGTRLLVL.

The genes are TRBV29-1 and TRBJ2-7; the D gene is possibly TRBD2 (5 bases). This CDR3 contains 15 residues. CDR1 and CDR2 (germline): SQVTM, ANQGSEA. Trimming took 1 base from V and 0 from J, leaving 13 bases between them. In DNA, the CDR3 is TGCAGCGTTGAAGTGGCCCGCGGGCTCTCCTACGAGCAGTACTTC. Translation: CSVEVARGLSYEQYF.

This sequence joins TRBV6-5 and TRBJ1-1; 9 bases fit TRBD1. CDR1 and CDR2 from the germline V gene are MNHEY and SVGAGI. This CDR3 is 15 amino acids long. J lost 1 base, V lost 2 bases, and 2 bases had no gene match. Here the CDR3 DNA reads TGTGCCAGCAGTTACGGGACAGGGTGGAACACTGAAGCTTTCTTT. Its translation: CASSYGTGWNTEAFF.